The 30 T cell receptor beta chains presented below share a single source sample, sequenced in a study of response to subunit inactivated influenza vaccine. Via MiXCR, TCRdb re-called the RT-PCR reads, giving one row per CDR3 protein. The table records 500,000 to 600,000 distinct CDR3 sequences, around 15% of them present only once. The input for sequencing was PBMCs from blood, taken roughly 13 days after vaccination. These receptors were collected from a man over 45 who received an inactivated influenza vaccine.

This rearrangement joins TRBV15 to TRBJ2-4, with D unresolved. CDR3 length: 13 amino acids. Trimming shortened V by 3 bases and J by 6 bases, and 9 bases separated the two germline ends. The germline CDR1 and CDR2 sequences are LNHNV and YYDKDF (reference sequence). The CDR3 protein is CATSSDKGNIQYF. CDR3 in DNA: TGTGCCACCAGCAGTGACAAAGGAAACATTCAGTACTTC. Looking up the rest from reference TRBV15 and TRBJ2-4 gives the full variable domain: DAMVIQNPRYQVTQFGKPVTLSCSQTLNHNVMYWYQQKSSQAPKLLFHYYDKDFNNEADTPDNFQSRRPNTSFCFLDIRSPGLGDTAMYLCATSSDKGNIQYFGAGTRLSVL.

This clonotype was observed a few times. The CDR3 spells CASSLRRGRDTQYF. The CDR3 DNA is TGTGCCAGCAGTTTAAGGCGGGGGAGAGATACGCAGTATTTT. The rearrangement joins TRBV27 to TRBJ2-3; the match to TRBD2 covers 7 bases. In germline, CDR1 is MNHEY, CDR2 SMNVEV (reference sequence). The trim removed 2 bases at V and 5 bases at J, leaving 4 bases unmatched. The CDR3 length is 14 residues.

This clonotype was counted between two and nine times. The gene calls are TRBV6-1 and TRBJ1-4; a possible D gene is TRBD1 (5 bases). The CDR3 sequence is 14 residues long. Germline loops: CDR1 MNHNS, CDR2 SASEGT. Trimming pared 11 bases from V and 8 bases from J, leaving 21 bases between. The CDR3 is CASQLEARGEKLFF. DNA for the CDR3: TGTGCCTCCCAATTGGAAGCTCGGGGGGAAAAACTGTTTTTT.

The chain is built from TRBV5-1 and TRBJ2-2, with 7 bases identical to TRBD2. V was clipped by 4 bases and J by 0 bases; unmatched bases: 6. Looked up from germline, CDR1 is SGHRS and CDR2 is YFSETQ. This CDR3 region has 16 residues. CDR3 region: CASSPWDYTNTGELFF. DNA of the CDR3: TGCGCCAGCAGCCCCTGGGACTACACGAACACCGGGGAGCTGTTTTTT.

The chain has TRBV12-5 and TRBJ2-3, with unresolved D. Germline loops: CDR1 LGHNT, CDR2 FRNRAP. Deletions cut 1 base from V and 6 bases from J, with 8 bases between. This CDR3 has 13 residues. The CDR3 DNA sequence: TGTGCTAGTGGTTTGGCCCTCACGGATACGCAGTATTTT. Translation: CASGLALTDTQYF.

This clonotype was recorded a few times. The V gene is TRBV7-3, the J gene TRBJ2-5; D ambiguous. Trimming stripped 6 bases from V and 1 base from J, with 12 bases between. The germline V gene encodes CDR1 SGHTA and CDR2 FQGTGA. The CDR3 covers 14 residues. CDR3 loop: CASSSPGGQETQYF. Written as DNA, the CDR3 is TGTGCCAGCAGTTCGCCGGGCGGCCAAGAGACCCAGTACTTC.

This clonotype was seen a few times. The J gene is TRBJ1-1, the V gene TRBV5-5; D uncertain. Trimming pared 2 bases from V and 6 bases from J, leaving 17 bases between. Germline V CDR1 and CDR2: SGHKS, YYEKEE (reference sequence). This CDR3 contains 15 residues. The CDR3 spells CASSFPGEAGAEAFF. The CDR3 coding sequence is TGTGCCAGCAGCTTCCCCGGGGAGGCGGGCGCTGAAGCTTTCTTT.

The chain employs TRBV4-3 and TRBJ2-3; 8 positions agree with TRBD2. V was pared by 1 base and J by 2 bases, with 5 bases of the junction left unmatched. The CDR3 has 16 residues. Germline assignment: CDR1 LGHNA and CDR2 YSLEER. This CDR3 reads CASSQVAGGVTDTQYF. The CDR3 coding sequence is TGCGCCAGCAGCCAAGTGGCGGGGGGCGTCACAGATACGCAGTATTTT.

This clonotype was counted many times. The rearrangement joins TRBV5-5 to TRBJ2-1; 12 nucleotides match TRBD2. Germline-derived CDR1 and CDR2 are SGHKS and YYEKEE (reference sequence). V gave up 4 bases and J gave up 7 bases; unmatched junction bases: 9. The length of the CDR3 is 16 residues. The DNA of the CDR3 is TGTGCCAGCAGCCCCTCTAGCGGGAGGGCCGGGAATGAGCAGTTCTTC. As protein: CASSPSSGRAGNEQFF. The entire variable domain, with the rest obtained from reference TRBV5-5 and TRBJ2-1, is as follows: DAGVTQSPTHLIKTRGQQVTLRCSPISGHKSVSWYQQVLGQGPQFIFQYYEKEERGRGNFPDRFSARQFPNYSSELNVNALLLGDSALYLCASSPSSGRAGNEQFFGPGTRLTVL.

This sequence joins TRBV20-1 and TRBJ2-7; TRBD2 might be the D (7 bases). CDR3 length equals 14 residues. Germline loops: CDR1 DFQATT, CDR2 SNEGSKA (reference sequence). Trimming removed 0 bases at V and 7 bases at J, with 16 bases between. The chain's CDR3 is CSARDRRGAREQYF. The CDR3 DNA follows: TGCAGTGCTAGAGATCGCCGGGGGGCCCGGGAGCAGTACTTC.

A remark on this clonotype: One base away lies a much larger clone, so this may be a sequencing read error. This chain links TRBV12-3 or TRBV12-4 with TRBJ2-2; 9 bases agree with TRBD1. V shed 6 bases and J 0 bases; nucleotides not matched to a gene: 8. This CDR3 spans 17 amino acids. The CDR3 sequence is CASSNRGTGTNTGELFF. CDR3 nucleotide sequence: TGTGCCAGCAGCAATAGAGGGACAGGGACGAACACCGGGGAGCTGTTTTTT.

This clonotype was observed many times. V is TRBV29-1 and J is TRBJ2-7; 11 bases are shared with TRBD1. The CDR3 sequence is 16 residues long. The V gene's germline CDR1 is SQVTM and CDR2 ANQGSEA. V shed 3 bases and J 3 bases; nucleotides not matched to a gene: 10. CDR3 sequence (DNA): TGCAGCGTTGACGGGTTCCGGGACAGGGGGAGCTACGAGCAGTACTTC. As protein: CSVDGFRDRGSYEQYF.

This clonotype turned up a few times. This chain connects TRBV15 to TRBJ2-3, with 9 bases that match TRBD1. In germline, CDR1 is LNHNV, CDR2 YYDKDF (reference sequence). This CDR3 region has 15 residues. Trimming cost V 2 bases and J 3 bases; bases outside gene matches: 3. CDR3 sequence (DNA): TGTGCCACCAGCAGACGGGACAGGGCGACAGATACGCAGTATTTT. This translates into CATSRRDRATDTQYF.

This clonotype was found a few times. The chain carries TRBV4-3 and TRBJ2-1; possibly TRBD2 for D (6 bases). The germline gives CDR1 LGHNA, CDR2 YSLEER. V shed 3 bases and J shed 7 bases, with 10 bases lying between them. The CDR3 is made up of 13 amino acids. The CDR3 here is CASSHNAGNEQFF. In nucleotides, the CDR3 is TGCGCCAGCAGCCATAATGCGGGGAATGAGCAGTTCTTC.

The chain combines TRBV5-1 with TRBJ2-1, with 7 bases matching TRBD2. The V and J ends lost 4 bases and 0 bases, in that order; junction bases with no gene match: 4. The germline gives CDR1 SGHRS, CDR2 YFSETQ. This CDR3 spans 15 amino acids. The CDR3 DNA sequence: TGCGCCAGCAGCAAACTAGCGTTCTCCTACAATGAGCAGTTCTTC. This translates into CASSKLAFSYNEQFF.

This clonotype was seen at least ten times. The J gene is TRBJ1-5, the V gene TRBV2; 8 bases map to TRBD1. Trimming removed 7 bases from V and 5 bases from J; junction bases left unmatched: 4. CDR1 is SNHLY, CDR2 FYNNEI, per germline. The CDR3 length is 13 residues. Here the CDR3 DNA reads TGTGCCAGCATGCCGGACAGGGATCAGCCCCAGCATTTT. Protein sequence: CASMPDRDQPQHF.

This rearrangement joins TRBV7-9 to TRBJ1-1; no firm D call. V was pared by 5 bases and J by 7 bases, with 11 bases between. From germline, CDR1 is SEHNR and CDR2 FQNEAQ (reference sequence). The CDR3 sequence is 12 residues long. For the CDR3, the DNA is TGTGCCAGCAGCCGGCGGGGTCTTGAAGCTTTCTTT. Protein product: CASSRRGLEAFF. Full variable domain (rest looked up from reference TRBV7-9 and TRBJ1-1): DTGVSQNPRHKITKRGQNVTFRCDPISEHNRLYWYRQTLGQGPEFLTYFQNEAQLEKSRLLSDRFSAERPKGSFSTLEIQRTEQGDSAMYLCASSRRGLEAFFGQGTRLTVV.

At least ten counts were recorded for this clonotype. The V call is TRBV6-5, the J call TRBJ2-7, with 10 positions matching TRBD1. Germline V CDR1 and CDR2: MNHEY, SVGAGI. With V trimmed by 0 bases and J by 2 bases, 7 bases remained unmatched. The CDR3 is 17 amino acids. CDR3 residues: CASSYSRLGQGAYEQYF. CDR3 DNA sequence: TGTGCCAGCAGTTACTCGAGGCTTGGACAGGGGGCCTACGAGCAGTACTTC.

The gene calls are TRBV5-1 and TRBJ2-2; 7 positions agree with TRBD1. Germline V gives CDR1 SGHRS, CDR2 YFSETQ. Trimming removed 7 bases from V and 7 bases from J; junction bases left unmatched: 10. The CDR3 loop spans 14 amino acids. Here the CDR3 DNA reads TGCGCCAGCGAACGACAGGGAACCGGCGGGGAGCTGTTTTTT. Protein product: CASERQGTGGELFF.

This clonotype was seen more than once but under ten times. This chain connects TRBV12-3 or TRBV12-4 to TRBJ2-1; maybe TRBD1 (5 bases). V dropped 7 bases and J dropped 4 bases, with 17 bases sitting between them. The CDR3 covers 15 residues. The CDR3 spells CASNLETGTYNEQFF. For the CDR3, the DNA is TGTGCCAGCAACCTCGAAACAGGAACTTACAATGAGCAGTTCTTC.

The chain couples TRBV7-2 to TRBJ2-7; 7 bases align to TRBD2. V lost 5 bases to trimming and J lost 2 bases; unmatched junction nucleotides: 9. The CDR3 has 15 residues. Germline assignment: CDR1 SGHTA and CDR2 FQGNSA. The DNA of the CDR3 is TGTGCCAGCAGCCAAGGACTGGGAGGGGCCTACGAGCAGTACTTC. Protein product: CASSQGLGGAYEQYF.

V is TRBV20-1 and J is TRBJ2-1, with 9 bases that match TRBD2. V lost 0 bases to trimming and J lost 9 bases; unmatched junction nucleotides: 3. This CDR3 has 13 residues. Germline V gives CDR1 DFQATT, CDR2 SNEGSKA (reference sequence). The CDR3 DNA reads TGCAGTGCTAGAGATCGAGCGGGAGGTGAGCAGTTCTTC. Its translation: CSARDRAGGEQFF.

Only a few counts were recorded for this clonotype. The CDR3 spells CSASSSGGTYEQYF. The CDR3 bases are TGCAGTGCTAGCTCCAGCGGGGGGACCTACGAGCAGTACTTC. The gene calls are TRBV20-1 and TRBJ2-7, with 9 bases that match TRBD2. CDR1 DFQATT and CDR2 SNEGSKA come from the germline V gene (reference sequence). The CDR3 is 14 amino acids. V lost 3 bases and J lost 2; bases outside the gene matches: 5.

The chain couples TRBV10-3 to TRBJ2-7, with D possibly TRBD1 on 6 matching bases. Trimming cost V 6 bases and J 4 bases, with 13 bases left between them. The CDR3 length is 13 residues. Germline assignment: CDR1 ENHRY and CDR2 SYGVKD. DNA of the CDR3: TGTGCCATCAGGCCAGGGGCCCTTTACGAGCAGTACTTC. Translated: CAIRPGALYEQYF.

The chain carries TRBV3-1 and TRBJ2-2; 7 bases match TRBD2. This CDR3 spans 14 amino acids. The J segment lost 6 bases and the V segment lost 4 bases, leaving 5 bases of the junction unmatched. Germline CDR1 is LGHDT and CDR2 is YNNKEL (reference sequence). The CDR3, as DNA: TGTGCCAGCAGCCGGCGGGGGTCCGCCGGGGAGCTGTTTTTT. Amino acid sequence: CASSRRGSAGELFF.

This clonotype was counted a few times. The J gene is TRBJ2-1, the V gene TRBV10-3; the match to TRBD1 covers 9 bases. The germline V gene has CDR1 ENHRY and CDR2 SYGVKD. This CDR3 region has 16 residues. Trimming removed 7 bases from V and 12 bases from J; junction bases left unmatched: 19. The CDR3 reads CAINKSDRGGGGAQFF. In DNA, the CDR3 is TGTGCCATCAATAAGTCGGACAGGGGTGGGGGAGGTGCGCAGTTCTTC.

This clonotype occurred a few times. The V and J genes are TRBV12-3 or TRBV12-4 and TRBJ2-5; no clear D gene. Trimming stripped 2 bases from V and 7 bases from J, with 5 bases between. CDR3 length equals 11 residues. CDR3 amino acids: CASSLFGTQYF. As DNA, the CDR3 is TGTGCCAGCAGTTTATTCGGGACCCAGTACTTC.

This clonotype was seen more than once but under ten times. The chain combines TRBV29-1 with TRBJ2-2; D tentatively fits TRBD1 or TRBD2 (6 bases each). The V gene's germline CDR1 is SQVTM and CDR2 ANQGSEA. This CDR3 contains 13 residues. Trimming pared 6 bases from V and 4 bases from J, leaving 12 bases between. CDR3 sequence: CSVGGLATGELFF. In DNA form, the CDR3 reads TGCAGCGTAGGGGGACTGGCCACCGGGGAGCTGTTTTTT.

The sample holds many counts of this clonotype. The rearrangement uses TRBV7-2 and TRBJ2-1, with D possibly TRBD2 on 6 matching bases. Trimming cost V 1 base and J 6 bases, with 10 bases left between them. The CDR3 is made up of 14 amino acids. Germline V lookup: CDR1 SGHTA, CDR2 FQGNSA. The CDR3 region has the DNA TGTGCCAGCAGCTTAGGGGACTTTATCAATGAGCAGTTCTTC. Its protein is CASSLGDFINEQFF.

This clonotype was seen only a few times. V usage is TRBV20-1 and J usage is TRBJ2-7; maybe TRBD2 (6 bases). CDR1 and CDR2 from the germline V gene are DFQATT and SNEGSKA (reference sequence). Trimming pared 3 bases from V and 6 bases from J, leaving 18 bases between. The CDR3 spans 14 residues. CDR3 residues: CSARDLRGLPEQYF. CDR3 bases: TGCAGTGCTAGGGACCTCCGGGGACTTCCCGAGCAGTACTTC.